A selection of T cell receptor beta chains follows, all from one sample in a study of PD-1 blockade in classical Hodgkin lymphoma. Produced via immunoSEQ multiplex PCR; TCRdb's table is partial and in-frame only. The sample has roughly 60,000 clones, around 90% seen once. The sequencing here drew on peripheral blood mononuclear cells (PBMCs), taken before the fourth cycle of nivolumab. The receptors shown here come from a human donor with classical Hodgkin lymphoma. CDR3s include the opening cysteine and the closing phenylalanine or tryptophan. The D gene is left open where the match is weak. Size is stated for part of the rows, as once, few or many counts, or as a class when the clone is expanded.

D | J | size | V | CDR3 | DNA
- | TRBJ2-4 | - | TRBV2 | CASSAKNIQYF | TGTGCCAGCAGTGCCAAAAACATTCAGTACTTC
- | TRBJ2-3 | - | TRBV4-1 | CASSDGGPSHTQYF | TGCGCCAGCAGCGACGGCGGACCATCCCATACGCAGTATTTT
- | TRBJ2-2 | - | TRBV11-1 | CASSLRPGNTGELFF | TGTGCCAGCAGCTTAAGGCCAGGGAACACCGGGGAGCTGTTTTTT
- | TRBJ2-2 | - | TRBV4-1 | CASSQEGIAVTGELFF | TGCGCCAGCAGCCAAGAGGGGATAGCGGTCACCGGGGAGCTGTTTTTT
- | TRBJ1-2 | - | TRBV10-1 | CASSDGGNYGYTF | TGCGCCAGCAGTGACGGCGGTAACTATGGCTACACCTTC
TRBD2 | TRBJ2-7 | - | TRBV6-4 | CASSPLAGGSEQYF | TGTGCCAGCAGTCCCCTAGCGGGGGGGAGTGAGCAGTACTTC
- | TRBJ2-3 | - | TRBV7-3 | CASSAQGRDNTDTQYF | TGTGCCAGCAGCGCGCAGGGAAGGGATAACACAGATACGCAGTATTTT
TRBD2 | TRBJ2-7 | once | TRBV10-3 | CAFSGTSYDEQYF | TGTGCCTTCTCCGGGACTAGCTACGACGAGCAGTACTTC
- | TRBJ2-7 | once | TRBV11-3 | CASSSSMDEQYF | TGTGCCAGCAGCTCTTCCATGGACGAGCAGTACTTC
TRBD1 | TRBJ2-5 | - | TRBV28 | CASSPLHRGEGQETQYF | TGTGCCAGCAGTCCGCTACACAGGGGCGAGGGTCAAGAGACCCAGTACTTC
TRBD2 | TRBJ2-7 | - | TRBV28 | CATWFGGRAYEQYF | TGTGCCACCTGGTTTGGCGGGAGGGCCTACGAGCAGTACTTC
TRBD1 | TRBJ1-6 | - | TRBV7-6 | CASSLGQGLPTGALHF | TGTGCCAGCAGCTTAGGACAGGGGCTACCCACGGGGGCCCTCCACTTT
- | TRBJ1-3 | - | TRBV9 | CASSVDVGSGNTIYF | TGTGCCAGCAGCGTAGACGTCGGCTCTGGAAACACCATATATTTT
- | TRBJ2-3 | - | TRBV18 | CASSGVSDTQYF | TGTGCCAGCTCAGGGGTTTCAGATACGCAGTATTTT
- | TRBJ1-1 | - | TRBV5-1 | CASSLDPGATEAFF | TGCGCCAGCAGCTTGGACCCTGGAGCCACTGAAGCTTTCTTT
- | TRBJ2-3 | - | TRBV12-5 | CASGLPRGASDTQYF | TGTGCTAGTGGTTTGCCCCGGGGGGCGTCAGATACGCAGTATTTT
- | TRBJ1-2 | - | TRBV4-1 | CASSQDPKGNGYTF | TGCGCCAGCAGCCAAGATCCCAAGGGGAATGGCTACACCTTC
TRBD1 | TRBJ2-1 | - | TRBV29-1 | CSVYGQDSSYNEQFF | TGCAGCGTCTATGGACAGGACAGCTCCTACAATGAGCAGTTCTTC
- | TRBJ2-5 | - | TRBV5-1 | CASSPDLKNQETQYF | TGCGCCAGCAGCCCCGACCTAAAGAACCAAGAGACCCAGTACTTC
- | TRBJ2-6 | - | TRBV28 | CASSFLDTPSSDSGANVLTF | TGTGCCAGCAGTTTCCTTGACACACCCTCCTCCGACTCTGGGGCCAACGTCCTGACTTTC
- | TRBJ1-4 | - | TRBV6-6 | CASRYRAQQNEKLFF | TGTGCCAGCAGGTACAGGGCACAGCAGAATGAAAAACTGTTTTTT
- | TRBJ1-5 | - | TRBV27 | CASSPGRANQPQHF | TGTGCCAGCAGTCCAGGGAGGGCTAATCAGCCCCAGCATTTT
TRBD1 | TRBJ2-3 | - | TRBV7-3 | CASSLRDRGSTDTQYF | TGTGCCAGCAGCTTAAGGGACAGGGGATCCACAGATACGCAGTATTTT
TRBD1 | TRBJ1-2 | - | TRBV6-5 | CASRPGGDYGYTF | TGTGCCAGCAGGCCAGGGGGCGACTATGGCTACACCTTC
TRBD1 | TRBJ1-5 | once | TRBV18 | CASSPGTAQSYSNQPQHF | TGTGCCAGCTCACCCGGGACAGCACAATCTTATAGCAATCAGCCCCAGCATTTT
- | TRBJ1-6 | - | TRBV7-8 | CASSADPNSPLHF | TGTGCCAGCAGCGCAGACCCAAATTCACCCCTCCACTTT
- | TRBJ1-6 | - | TRBV28 | CASRTSQNSPLHF | TGTGCCAGCAGGACCTCACAGAATTCACCCCTCCACTTT
TRBD1 | TRBJ1-4 | once | TRBV28 | CASSLDRASGEKLFF | TGTGCCAGCAGTCTTGACAGGGCCTCGGGTGAAAAACTGTTTTTT
TRBD1 | TRBJ1-6 | - | TRBV5-4 | CASSLGPTTGRNNSPLHF | TGTGCCAGCAGCTTGGGACCGACGACAGGGAGAAATAATTCACCCCTCCACTTT
- | TRBJ2-2 | - | TRBV9 | CASSVGGLITGELFF | TGTGCCAGCAGCGTAGGGGGTTTGATCACCGGGGAGCTGTTTTTT
TRBD2 | TRBJ2-1 | - | TRBV5-1 | CASQRGGPYEQFF | TGCGCCAGCCAGCGGGGGGGCCCGTATGAGCAGTTCTTC
TRBD2 | TRBJ2-3 | - | TRBV27 | CASSSAAGSTDTQYF | TGTGCCAGCAGTTCAGCAGCGGGGAGCACAGATACGCAGTATTTT
TRBD2 | TRBJ2-1 | - | TRBV5-1 | CASSEGLALNNEQFF | TGCGCCAGCAGCGAGGGACTAGCGCTTAACAATGAGCAGTTCTTC
TRBD2 | TRBJ2-7 | - | TRBV6-1 | CASSEVGLAAYEQYF | TGTGCCAGCAGTGAAGTGGGACTAGCAGCCTACGAGCAGTACTTC
- | TRBJ1-1 | - | TRBV5-6 | CASSLVRNTEAFF | TGTGCCAGCAGCTTGGTACGAAACACTGAAGCTTTCTTT
TRBD1 | TRBJ1-1 | - | TRBV15 | CATREGAANTEAFF | TGTGCCACCAGGGAGGGGGCCGCGAACACTGAAGCTTTCTTT
TRBD2 | TRBJ2-3 | - | TRBV7-6 | CASSPALAGSTDTQYF | TGTGCCAGCAGCCCAGCACTAGCGGGTAGCACAGATACGCAGTATTTT
- | TRBJ2-5 | - | TRBV5-1 | CASSLAGETQYF | TGCGCCAGCAGCTTGGCCGGAGAGACCCAGTACTTC
- | TRBJ1-2 | - | TRBV2 | CASSRTGVDGYTF | TGTGCCAGCAGCCGGACGGGTGTGGATGGCTACACCTTC
- | TRBJ2-7 | - | TRBV5-8 | CASSLFGERINEQYF | TGTGCCAGCAGCTTGTTCGGGGAACGGATTAACGAGCAGTACTTC
- | TRBJ2-7 | - | TRBV27 | CASSFNQAGYEQYF | TGTGCCAGCAGTTTCAATCAGGCGGGGTACGAGCAGTACTTC
TRBD2 | TRBJ2-1 | - | TRBV27 | CASSSLAGGSPTPYNEQFF | TGTGCCAGCAGTTCACTAGCGGGGGGAAGTCCGACGCCCTACAATGAGCAGTTCTTC
- | TRBJ2-1 | - | TRBV20-1 | CSAENSEQFF | TGCAGTGCAGAAAACAGTGAGCAGTTCTTC
- | TRBJ2-7 | - | TRBV5-4 | CASGAERTYEQYF | TGTGCCAGCGGCGCGGAGCGGACCTACGAGCAGTACTTC
TRBD2 | TRBJ2-3 | - | TRBV5-1 | CASSSMNSGRASDTQYF | TGCGCCAGCAGCTCCATGAATAGCGGGAGGGCCTCAGATACGCAGTATTTT
- | TRBJ2-5 | - | TRBV11-2 | CASSRNTRGGETQYF | TGTGCCAGCAGCCGAAATACAAGAGGCGGGGAGACCCAGTACTTC
TRBD1 | TRBJ2-1 | - | TRBV4-1 | CASSQLDRVGYNEQFF | TGCGCCAGCAGCCAGCTAGACAGGGTCGGGTACAATGAGCAGTTCTTC
- | TRBJ2-3 | - | TRBV27 | CASSLGRSTDTQYF | TGTGCCAGCAGTTTAGGGAGGAGCACAGATACGCAGTATTTT
- | TRBJ2-3 | - | TRBV5-4 | CASSLTTDTQYF | TGTGCCAGCAGCCTCACGACAGATACGCAGTATTTT
- | TRBJ2-6 | - | TRBV7-3 | CASSSSGTPSSGANVLTF | TGTGCCAGCAGCTCGTCCGGGACACCGAGCTCTGGGGCCAACGTCCTGACTTTC
- | TRBJ1-1 | - | TRBV29-1 | CSVGGTPHSSTEAFF | TGCAGCGTTGGCGGGACACCTCATTCGTCTACTGAAGCTTTCTTT
- | TRBJ1-1 | - | TRBV30 | CAWKLNTEAFF | TGTGCCTGGAAATTGAACACTGAAGCTTTCTTT
- | TRBJ1-1 | - | TRBV18 | CASSPPYENTEAFF | TGTGCCAGCTCACCCCCGTACGAGAACACTGAAGCTTTCTTT
TRBD2 | TRBJ2-7 | - | TRBV10-3 | CAISESGSAPYEQYF | TGTGCCATCAGTGAAAGCGGGAGTGCTCCCTACGAGCAGTACTTC